This TCR beta chain was sequenced in a study of blood T cells in healthy people across ages. This clonotype was seen more than once but under ten times. Its specificity is not known. Broader study findings: While age rose, TCR beta diversity per million T cells dropped in a roughly linear way.

Researchers collected roughly 10 milliliters of peripheral blood from every single donor. The J segment lost 5 bases and the V segment lost 4 bases, leaving 7 bases of the junction unmatched. The germline gives CDR1 SGHDT, CDR2 YYEEEE. The CDR3 has 15 residues. Primed by a sample-barcoded 5' primer and a J-beta primer mix, a second PCR proceeded for about 6 to 11 cycles. Each CDR3 protein is one row after TCRdb ran MiXCR on the 5' RACE reads. Seen here are approximately 1.5 million distinct CDR3 sequences, 34% observed once, and the top ten hold about 10%. Sequenced: blood. The gene calls are TRBV5-6 and TRBJ2-1; 9 bases line up with TRBD2. The origin of this receptor is a young woman in good health. Here the CDR3 DNA reads TGTGCCAGCAGCGCGGCAGCGGGGGGTGACAATGAGCAGTTCTTC. It specifies CASSAAAGGDNEQFF.